The clone carrying this T cell receptor (beta chain) was recorded at least ten times. The antigen remains unidentified. TCR alpha and TCR beta cDNA libraries carrying sample barcodes and UMIs came from 5'RACE with constant-segment primers. TCRdb processed the 5' RACE reads anew with MiXCR; each CDR3 protein has one entry. The table records some 15,000 distinct CDR3 sequences, 15% to 20% of them present only once. Trimming took off 0 bases at V and 0 bases at J, with 15 bases between the two ends. This CDR3 has 18 residues. Germline CDR1 reads MNHEY; CDR2 reads SMNVEV (reference sequence). The record originates from a study of T-cell memory formation after mild COVID-19. Study outcomes and limitations: Researchers report contracting CD4+ clones mostly in CM and EM, with CD8+ clones in EMRA. Whether day 37 second-wave clones are SARS-CoV-2-specific was not confirmed.

The J gene is TRBJ1-3, the V gene TRBV27; TRBD1 is a possible D gene (5 bases). The sequence was collected from an adult woman who had mild COVID-19 (a few samples of this study predate the infection). Cell type and time point are not known. The sample was PBMCs or a T cell subset sorted from them (not recorded which). The CDR3 DNA follows: TGTGCCAGCAGTTTATCTTGGCCAGGGCCCAGCTCTGGAAACACCATATATTTT. The encoded protein is CASSLSWPGPSSGNTIYF.